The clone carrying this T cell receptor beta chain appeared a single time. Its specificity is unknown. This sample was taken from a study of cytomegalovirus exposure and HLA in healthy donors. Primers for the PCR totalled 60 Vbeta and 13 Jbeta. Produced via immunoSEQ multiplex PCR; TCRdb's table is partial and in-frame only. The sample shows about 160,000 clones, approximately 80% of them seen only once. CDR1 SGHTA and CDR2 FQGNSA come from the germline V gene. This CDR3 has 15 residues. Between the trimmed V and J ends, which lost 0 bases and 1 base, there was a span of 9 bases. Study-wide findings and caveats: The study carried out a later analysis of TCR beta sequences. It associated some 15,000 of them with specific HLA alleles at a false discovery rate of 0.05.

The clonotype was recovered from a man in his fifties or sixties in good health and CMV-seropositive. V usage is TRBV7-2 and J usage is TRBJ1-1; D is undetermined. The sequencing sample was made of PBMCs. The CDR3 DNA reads TGTGCCAGCAGCTTAGCACCAGATCCGAACACTGAAGCTTTCTTT. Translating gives CASSLAPDPNTEAFF. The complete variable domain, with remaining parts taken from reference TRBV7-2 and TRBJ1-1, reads GAGVSQSPSNKVTEKGKDVELRCDPISGHTALYWYRQSLGQGLEFLIYFQGNSAPDKSGLPSDRFSAERTGGSVSTLTIQRTQQEDSAVYLCASSLAPDPNTEAFFGQGTRLTVV.